The sequence of this T cell receptor beta chain was determined in a study of T cell responses to AZD1222 COVID-19 vaccine. Concerning this clone itself: Antigen unknown.

CDR1 LGHNA and CDR2 YNFKEQ come from the germline V gene. The V gene lost 0 bases and the J gene lost 5 bases, with 10 bases spanning the gap. CDR3 length equals 14 residues. Data came from immunoSEQ multiplex PCR; TCRdb stores just in-frame clones and leaves some out. The table lists 180,000 or so clones, 92% of them singletons, with 1.3% in the top ten. Whole-study findings and limits: Scientists sampled the repertoires only once the peak T cell response had passed. Nearly half of unique spike-specific TCRs reportedly avoided B.1.351 and B.1.1.7 mutated regions. Baseline serology detected seropositivity in only six or seven AZD1222 recipients. Vaccine-associated CD4 TCRs ranged over spike, dominating at 160-218 and 743-854.

The sequence derives from an adult who received the AZD1222 COVID-19 vaccine. V gene TRBV4-2 combines with J gene TRBJ1-1; possible D gene TRBD1, 6 bases. The sample in question was peripheral blood, obtained 28 days after the second AZD1222 dose. CDR3 loop: CASSQDRGGTEAFF. CDR3 bases: TGTGCCAGCAGCCAAGATAGAGGGGGAACTGAAGCTTTCTTT.